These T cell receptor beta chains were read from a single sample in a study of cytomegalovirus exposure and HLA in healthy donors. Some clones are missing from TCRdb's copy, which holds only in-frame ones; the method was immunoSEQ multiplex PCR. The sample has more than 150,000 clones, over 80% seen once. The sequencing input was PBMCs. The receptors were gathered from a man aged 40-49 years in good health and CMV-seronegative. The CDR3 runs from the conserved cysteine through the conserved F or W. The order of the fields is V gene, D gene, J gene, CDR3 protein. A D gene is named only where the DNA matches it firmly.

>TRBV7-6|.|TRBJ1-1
CASSWTQGREMNTEAFF
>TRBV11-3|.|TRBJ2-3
CASSLRGDFSTDTQYF
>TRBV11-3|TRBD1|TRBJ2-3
CASSPGTGAVDTQYF
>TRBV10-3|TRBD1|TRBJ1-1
CATWPGQGFGEAFF
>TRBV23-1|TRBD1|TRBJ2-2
CASSLLTTGTGELFF
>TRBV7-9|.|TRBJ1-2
CSSSLGAGYGRTF
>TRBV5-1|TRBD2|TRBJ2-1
CASSSGGVGAGYNEQFF
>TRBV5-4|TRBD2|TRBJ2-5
CASSAVAGYQETQYF
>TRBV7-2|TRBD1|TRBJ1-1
CASSSDRNDEAFF
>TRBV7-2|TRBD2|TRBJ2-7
CASSLGYGGSGRPYEQYF
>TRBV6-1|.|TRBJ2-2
CASSDPTALGGGELFF
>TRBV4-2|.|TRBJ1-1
CASSQFEGKNTEAFF
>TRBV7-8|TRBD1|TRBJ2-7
CASSPRDRVKYEQYF
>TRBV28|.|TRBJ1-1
CASSLRGSTEAFF
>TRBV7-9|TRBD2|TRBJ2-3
CASSRGLAGAGTDTQYF
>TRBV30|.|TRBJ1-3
CAWSARLNTIYF
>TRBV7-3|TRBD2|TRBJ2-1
CASSLKLAGAYNEQFF
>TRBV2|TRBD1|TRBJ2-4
CASSGGQGARNIQYF
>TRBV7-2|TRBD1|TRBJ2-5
CASSPRPGQGRETQYF
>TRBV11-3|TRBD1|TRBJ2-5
CASSITTGGGQETQYF
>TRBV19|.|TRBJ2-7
CASSPRWETYEQYF
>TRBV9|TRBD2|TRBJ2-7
CASSVAGSGGYSYEQYF
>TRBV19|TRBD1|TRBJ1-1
CASSTTQGVFTEAFF
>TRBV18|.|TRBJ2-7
CASSPSSRAGDEQYF
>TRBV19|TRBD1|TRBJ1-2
CASSNRGHYGYTF
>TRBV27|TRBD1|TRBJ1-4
CASSINRGRSEKLFF
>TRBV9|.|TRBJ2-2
CASKARLNTGELFF